This note documents a single T cell receptor (beta chain) sequence. Its matching antigen is unknown. The data originate from a study of regulatory T cells in long-lasting Graves disease. General observations from the study: Persistent patients shared more public clonotypes (2,741) than newly diagnosed patients (over 900).

Library construction for TCR beta used iRepertoire HTBI primers and Arm-PCR of CDR3 regions. Per the authors' pipeline: Sample data revealed approximately 62 TRBV and 14 TRBJ segments. MiXCR, run by TCRdb on the multiplex PCR reads, gives a single entry per CDR3 protein. TCRdb's processing, not the study's, gives the V and J calls here. The profile covers approximately 230,000 distinct CDR3 sequences, with 18% appearing a single time and less than 25% taken by the ten largest. Time point noted: newly diagnosed GD, antithyroid drugs for less than 3 months. Construction of the TCR library relied on RNA isolated from PBMCs. The starting material was peripheral blood mononuclear cells (PBMCs), obtained at new diagnosis, from a patient treated with antithyroid drugs. The sequence came from a female donor with Graves disease.

In DNA form, the CDR3 reads TGTGCCAGTAGTATGAGGTTGGGGCCCGGCCCTTCCGAGCAGTACTTC. It specifies CASSMRLGPGPSEQYF. The chain is built from TRBV19 and TRBJ2-7; a weak D match, TRBD1 (5 bases). V lost 3 bases to trimming and J lost 6 bases, with 21 bases between them. This CDR3 is built from 16 residues. Germline CDR1 is LNHDA and CDR2 is SQIVND (reference sequence). The full variable domain, in which reference TRBV19 and TRBJ2-7 provide the parts outside the CDR3, is DGGITQSPKYLFRKEGQNVTLSCEQNLNHDAMYWYRQDPGQGLRLIYYSQIVNDFQKGDIAEGYSVSREKKESFPLTVTSAQKNPTAFYLCASSMRLGPGPSEQYFGPGTRLTVT.